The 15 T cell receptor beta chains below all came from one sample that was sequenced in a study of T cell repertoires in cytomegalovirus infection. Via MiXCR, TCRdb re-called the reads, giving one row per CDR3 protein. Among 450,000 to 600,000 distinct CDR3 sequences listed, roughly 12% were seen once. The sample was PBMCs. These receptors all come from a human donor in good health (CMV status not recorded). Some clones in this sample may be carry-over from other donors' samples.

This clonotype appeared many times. CDR3 bases: TGTGCCACCAGTGACCGGACTAGCGGGATGCGACGCAATGAGCAGTTCTTC. Its translation is CATSDRTSGMRRNEQFF. V is TRBV24-1 and J is TRBJ2-1; 12 positions agree with TRBD2. Germline CDR1 reads KGHDR; CDR2 reads SFDVKD. This CDR3 region has 17 residues. V was pared by 4 bases and J by 6 bases, with 9 bases of the junction left unmatched.

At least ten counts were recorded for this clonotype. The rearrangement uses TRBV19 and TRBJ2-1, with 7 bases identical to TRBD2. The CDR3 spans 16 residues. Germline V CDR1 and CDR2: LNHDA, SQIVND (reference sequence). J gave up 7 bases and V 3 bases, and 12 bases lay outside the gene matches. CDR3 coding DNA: TGTGCCAGTAGTATTAGGAAGGGAGGGCCCGTTAATGAGCAGTTCTTC. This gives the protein CASSIRKGGPVNEQFF.

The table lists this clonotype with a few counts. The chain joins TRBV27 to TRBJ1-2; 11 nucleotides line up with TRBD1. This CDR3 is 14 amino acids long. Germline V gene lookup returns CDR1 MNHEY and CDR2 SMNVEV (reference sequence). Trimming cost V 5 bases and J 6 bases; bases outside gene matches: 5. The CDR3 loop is CASSTRDRGNGYTF. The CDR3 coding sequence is TGTGCCAGCAGTACCCGGGACAGGGGGAATGGCTACACCTTC.

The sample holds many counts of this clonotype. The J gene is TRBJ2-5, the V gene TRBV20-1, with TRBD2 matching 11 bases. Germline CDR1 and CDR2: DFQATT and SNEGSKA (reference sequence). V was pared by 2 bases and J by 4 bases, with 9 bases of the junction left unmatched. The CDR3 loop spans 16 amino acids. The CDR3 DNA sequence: TGCAGTGCTAGATTTTTAGCGGGAGGGAGTGGAGAGACCCAGTACTTC. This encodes CSARFLAGGSGETQYF.

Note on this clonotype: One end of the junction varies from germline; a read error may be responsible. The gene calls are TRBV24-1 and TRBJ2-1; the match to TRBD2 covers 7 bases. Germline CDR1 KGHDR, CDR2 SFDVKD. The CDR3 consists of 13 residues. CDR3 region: CATRSSGYNEQFF. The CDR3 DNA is TGTGCGACCAGATCTAGCGGTTACAATGAGCAGTTCTTC.

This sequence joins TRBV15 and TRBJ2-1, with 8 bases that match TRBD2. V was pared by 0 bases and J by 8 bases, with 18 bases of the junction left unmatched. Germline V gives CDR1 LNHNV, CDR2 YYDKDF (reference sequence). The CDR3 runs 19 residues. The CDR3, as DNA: TGTGCCACCAGCAGAGATATTGTTTTGGCGGCGGGGGGCCGGTATGAGCAGTTCTTC. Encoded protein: CATSRDIVLAAGGRYEQFF. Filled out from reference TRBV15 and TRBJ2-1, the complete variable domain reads DAMVIQNPRYQVTQFGKPVTLSCSQTLNHNVMYWYQQKSSQAPKLLFHYYDKDFNNEADTPDNFQSRRPNTSFCFLDIRSPGLGDTAMYLCATSRDIVLAAGGRYEQFFGPGTRLTVL.

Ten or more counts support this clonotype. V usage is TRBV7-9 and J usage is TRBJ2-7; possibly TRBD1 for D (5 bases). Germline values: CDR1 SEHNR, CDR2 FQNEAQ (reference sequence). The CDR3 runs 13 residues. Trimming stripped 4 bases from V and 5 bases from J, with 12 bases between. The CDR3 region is CASSSLTGNEQYF. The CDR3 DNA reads TGTGCCAGCAGCTCCCTCACAGGCAACGAGCAGTACTTC.

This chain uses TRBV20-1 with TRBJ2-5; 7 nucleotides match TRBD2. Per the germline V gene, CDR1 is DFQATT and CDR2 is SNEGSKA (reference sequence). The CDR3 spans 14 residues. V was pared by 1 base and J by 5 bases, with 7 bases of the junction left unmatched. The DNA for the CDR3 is TGCAGTGCTAGAGGGGGGGGAGTGGTGGAGACCCAGTACTTC. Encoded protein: CSARGGGVVETQYF.

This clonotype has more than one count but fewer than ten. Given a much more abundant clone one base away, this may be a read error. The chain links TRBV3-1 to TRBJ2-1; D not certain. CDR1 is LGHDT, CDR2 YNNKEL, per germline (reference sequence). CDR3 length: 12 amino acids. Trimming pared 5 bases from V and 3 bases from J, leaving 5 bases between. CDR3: CASSGLYNEQFF. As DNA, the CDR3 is TGTGCCAGCAGCGGGCTCTACAATGAGCAGTTCTTC.

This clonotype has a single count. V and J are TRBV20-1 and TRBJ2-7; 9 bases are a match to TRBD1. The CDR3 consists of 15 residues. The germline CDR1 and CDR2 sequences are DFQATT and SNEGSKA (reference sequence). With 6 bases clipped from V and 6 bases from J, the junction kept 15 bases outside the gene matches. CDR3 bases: TGCAGTGCCAAGGAGGCCGGGACAGGGCGGAGCGAGCAGTACTTC. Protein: CSAKEAGTGRSEQYF.

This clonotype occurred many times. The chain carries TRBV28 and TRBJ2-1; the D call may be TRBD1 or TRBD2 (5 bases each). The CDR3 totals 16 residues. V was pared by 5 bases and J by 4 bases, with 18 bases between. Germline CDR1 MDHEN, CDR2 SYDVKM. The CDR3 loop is CASSLHNGWGYNEQFF. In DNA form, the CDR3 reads TGTGCCAGCAGTCTACATAACGGGTGGGGGTACAATGAGCAGTTCTTC.

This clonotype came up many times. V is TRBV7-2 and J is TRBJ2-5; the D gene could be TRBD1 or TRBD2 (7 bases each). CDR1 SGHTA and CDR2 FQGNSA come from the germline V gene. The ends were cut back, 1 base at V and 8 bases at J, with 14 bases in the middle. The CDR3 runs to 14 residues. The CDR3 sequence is CASSLGGGGLTQYF. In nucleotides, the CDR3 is TGTGCCAGCAGCTTAGGGGGAGGGGGCCTTACCCAGTACTTC.

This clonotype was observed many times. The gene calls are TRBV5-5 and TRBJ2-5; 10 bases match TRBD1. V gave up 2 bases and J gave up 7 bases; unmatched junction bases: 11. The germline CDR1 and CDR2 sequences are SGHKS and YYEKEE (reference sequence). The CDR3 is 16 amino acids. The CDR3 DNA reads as TGTGCCAGCAGCTTCCGGGACAGGGGCCCTATGCGGACCCAGTACTTC. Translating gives CASSFRDRGPMRTQYF. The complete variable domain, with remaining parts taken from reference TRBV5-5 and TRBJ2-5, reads DAGVTQSPTHLIKTRGQQVTLRCSPISGHKSVSWYQQVLGQGPQFIFQYYEKEERGRGNFPDRFSARQFPNYSSELNVNALLLGDSALYLCASSFRDRGPMRTQYFGPGTRLLVL.

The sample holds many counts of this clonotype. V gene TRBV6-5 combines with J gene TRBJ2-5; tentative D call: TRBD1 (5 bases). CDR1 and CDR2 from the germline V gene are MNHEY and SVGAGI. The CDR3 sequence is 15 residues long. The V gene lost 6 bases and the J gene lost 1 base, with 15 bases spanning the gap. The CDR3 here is CASSGPGRAQETQYF. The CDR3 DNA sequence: TGTGCCAGCAGCGGCCCGGGCAGGGCCCAAGAGACCCAGTACTTC.

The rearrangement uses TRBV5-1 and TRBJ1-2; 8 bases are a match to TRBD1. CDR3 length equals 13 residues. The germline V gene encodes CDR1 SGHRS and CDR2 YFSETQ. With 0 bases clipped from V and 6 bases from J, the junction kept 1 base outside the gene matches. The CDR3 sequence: CASSLDRGNGYTF. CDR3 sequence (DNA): TGCGCCAGCAGCTTGGACAGGGGGAATGGCTACACCTTC.